This is a list of T cell receptor beta chains from one sample in a study of T-cell memory formation after mild COVID-19. TCRdb called the 5' RACE reads again in MiXCR, with one record for every CDR3 protein. The sample holds about half a million distinct CDR3 sequences, roughly 20% seen once. The sequenced sample was PBMCs or a T cell subset sorted from them (not recorded which). Receptors originate from an adult woman who had mild COVID-19 (a few samples of this study predate the infection). Cell type and time point are not known. CDR3s include the opening cysteine and the closing phenylalanine or tryptophan. A D gene is named only where the DNA matches it firmly. For some rows the clone size is stated as once, few or many, or as a class when expanded; others skip it.

D gene	clone size	V gene	CDR3 length	J gene	CDR3 protein	CDR3 DNA
.	.	TRBV30	15	TRBJ2-5	CASSPRVWGQETQYF	TGTGCCAGCTCCCCTAGAGTGTGGGGACAAGAGACCCAGTACTTC
.	.	TRBV30	14	TRBJ2-3	CAWSGAGRTDTQYF	TGTGCCTGGAGTGGGGCGGGGCGCACAGATACGCAGTATTTT
.	.	TRBV15	16	TRBJ2-1	CATSTSGTLYTREQFF	TGTGCCACCAGCACTTCCGGGACGCTCTACACAAGGGAGCAGTTCTTC
TRBD1	.	TRBV4-3	17	TRBJ2-2	CASSLVSGTEYTGELFF	TGCGCCAGCAGCCTCGTATCCGGGACAGAATACACCGGGGAGCTGTTTTTT
.	few	TRBV5-1	12	TRBJ2-7	CASSLLGGEQYF	TGCGCCAGCAGCTTGCTTGGTGGCGAGCAGTACTTC
.	many	TRBV5-1	14	TRBJ2-7	CASSLAGSAYEQYF	TGCGCCAGCAGCTTGGCCGGCAGCGCCTACGAGCAGTACTTC
.	.	TRBV7-9	13	TRBJ1-1	CASLLGGSAEAFF	TGTGCCAGCCTCCTAGGGGGGTCGGCTGAAGCTTTCTTT
TRBD2	.	TRBV4-1	17	TRBJ2-4	CASSRGLSGGAQNIQYF	TGCGCCAGCAGCCGAGGTCTGAGCGGGGGGGCCCAAAACATTCAGTACTTC
.	few	TRBV5-1	14	TRBJ2-3	CASRAGSGTDTQYF	TGCGCCAGCAGGGCAGGATCAGGCACAGATACGCAGTATTTT
.	many	TRBV2	12	TRBJ1-2	CASRLSSYGYTF	TGTGCCAGCAGGTTATCCAGCTATGGCTACACCTTC
TRBD2	few	TRBV9	18	TRBJ2-3	CASSVGLRGGGIADTQYF	TGTGCCAGCAGCGTAGGCCTTCGTGGGGGAGGGATAGCAGATACGCAGTATTTT
TRBD1	few	TRBV11-2	17	TRBJ2-1	CASSAGTGGLSTYEQFF	TGTGCCAGCAGCGCCGGGACAGGGGGCCTTAGTACCTATGAGCAGTTCTTC
TRBD1	few	TRBV5-1	18	TRBJ2-1	CASSPRKTGDSSYNEQFF	TGCGCCAGCAGCCCCCGTAAGACAGGGGACAGCTCCTACAATGAGCAGTTCTTC
.	many	TRBV11-2	15	TRBJ2-3	CASSLAGASTDTQYF	TGTGCCAGCAGCTTAGCCGGGGCCAGCACAGATACGCAGTATTTT
.	few	TRBV14	15	TRBJ1-2	CASSQVHGSNYGYTF	TGTGCCAGCAGCCAAGTACACGGCAGTAACTATGGCTACACCTTC
.	many	TRBV2	11	TRBJ1-1	CASKEVTEAFF	TGTGCCAGCAAGGAAGTCACTGAAGCTTTCTTT
TRBD2	many	TRBV7-9	14	TRBJ2-7	CASSLEVAGLEQYF	TGTGCCAGCAGCTTAGAGGTAGCGGGACTCGAGCAGTACTTC
TRBD1	.	TRBV20-1	11	TRBJ1-1	CRTGVRAEAFF	TGCAGGACAGGGGTCCGCGCTGAAGCTTTCTTT
.	few	TRBV19	14	TRBJ1-3	CASSIDVSGNTIYF	TGTGCCAGTAGTATCGACGTATCTGGAAACACCATATATTTT
.	.	TRBV9	15	TRBJ2-4	CASSVAGVAKNIQYF	TGTGCCAGCAGCGTAGCTGGAGTAGCCAAAAACATTCAGTACTTC
.	few	TRBV12-3/TRBV12-4	18	TRBJ2-6	CATSSETGKSSGANVLTF	TGTGCCACCAGTTCTGAGACAGGAAAATCCTCTGGGGCCAACGTCCTGACTTTC
.	.	TRBV29-1	13	TRBJ2-2	CSVVGPDTGELFF	TGCAGCGTTGTGGGGCCTGACACCGGGGAGCTGTTTTTT
TRBD1	few	TRBV5-5	15	TRBJ1-1	CASSLGGLMNTEAFF	TGTGCCAGCAGCTTAGGGGGCCTTATGAACACTGAAGCTTTCTTT
.	.	TRBV5-5	14	TRBJ1-2	CASSYGGSNYGYTF	TGTGCCAGCAGCTATGGGGGGAGTAACTATGGCTACACCTTC
TRBD1	few	TRBV5-1	16	TRBJ1-5	CASSLGGRGPNQPQHF	TGCGCCAGCAGCTTGGGGGGGAGGGGGCCCAATCAGCCCCAGCATTTT
TRBD2	many	TRBV7-2	15	TRBJ2-1	CASTFTSGTYNEQFF	TGTGCCAGCACCTTTACTAGCGGGACATACAATGAGCAGTTCTTC
TRBD2	.	TRBV4-2	17	TRBJ2-7	CASSQPGLAGPGDEQYF	TGTGCCAGCAGCCAACCGGGACTAGCGGGACCCGGGGACGAGCAGTACTTC
TRBD1	.	TRBV5-1	15	TRBJ1-1	CASSSTQGGNTEAFF	TGCGCCAGCAGCTCTACTCAGGGGGGGAACACTGAAGCTTTCTTT
TRBD2	.	TRBV10-3	20	TRBJ2-1	CAISSPSGTSGSGVPNEQFF	TGTGCCATCAGTTCGCCCAGCGGGACTAGCGGGAGCGGGGTCCCCAATGAGCAGTTCTTC
TRBD1	few	TRBV12-3/TRBV12-4	13	TRBJ1-2	CASSFYTGDGYTF	TGTGCCAGCAGTTTTTATACAGGGGATGGCTACACCTTC
.	few	TRBV18	15	TRBJ2-7	CASITKLGSIYEQYF	TGTGCCAGCATCACCAAACTAGGGTCTATCTACGAGCAGTACTTC
TRBD1	.	TRBV7-9	17	TRBJ2-5	CASSGDRGSPYQETQYF	TGTGCCAGCAGCGGGGACAGGGGGTCCCCCTACCAAGAGACCCAGTACTTC
.	.	TRBV29-1	12	TRBJ1-1	CSVDGGNTEAFF	TGCAGCGTTGATGGGGGAAACACTGAAGCTTTCTTT
.	.	TRBV18	13	TRBJ2-5	CASSRSAQETQYF	TGTGCCAGCTCCCGATCAGCCCAAGAGACCCAGTACTTC
TRBD1	.	TRBV12-3/TRBV12-4	16	TRBJ2-2	CASSLRDRGPTGELFF	TGTGCCAGCAGTTTACGGGACAGGGGGCCGACCGGGGAGCTGTTTTTT
TRBD2	many	TRBV4-3	18	TRBJ2-1	CASSQEVFLAGRSNEQFF	TGCGCCAGCAGCCAAGAGGTGTTTCTAGCGGGAAGGAGCAATGAGCAGTTCTTC
.	.	TRBV29-1	15	TRBJ2-3	CSVAPGQGRADTQYF	TGCAGCGTTGCCCCGGGCCAGGGGCGCGCAGATACGCAGTATTTT
TRBD2	.	TRBV7-8	14	TRBJ2-2	CASRKRGSSGELFF	TGTGCCAGCCGGAAGCGGGGTTCGTCCGGGGAGCTGTTTTTT
.	few	TRBV5-1	13	TRBJ2-7	CASSFGTDYEQYF	TGCGCCAGCAGCTTCGGGACCGACTACGAGCAGTACTTC
.	.	TRBV11-3	15	TRBJ2-7	CASSLFSGGTYEQYF	TGTGCCAGCAGCTTATTTAGCGGCGGAACCTACGAGCAGTACTTC
.	.	TRBV24-1	15	TRBJ1-3	CATSDPALSGNTIYF	TGTGCCACCAGTGACCCTGCACTCTCTGGAAACACCATATATTTT
TRBD1	few	TRBV12-3/TRBV12-4	15	TRBJ2-7	CASSVLGQGIYEQYF	TGTGCCAGCAGTGTTTTGGGACAGGGTATCTACGAGCAGTACTTC
.	many	TRBV5-1	14	TRBJ1-3	CASSLEDPGNTIYF	TGCGCCAGCAGCTTGGAAGACCCTGGAAACACCATATATTTT
TRBD2	few	TRBV6-5	19	TRBJ2-1	CASSYSRLAGNQMGNEQFF	TGTGCCAGCAGTTACTCTCGACTAGCGGGAAACCAGATGGGAAATGAGCAGTTCTTC
.	.	TRBV20-1	13	TRBJ1-5	CSATGYSNQPQHF	TGCAGTGCGACAGGCTATAGCAATCAGCCCCAGCATTTT
TRBD2	.	TRBV29-1	16	TRBJ2-1	CSVIGGDGRTSYEQFF	TGCAGCGTTATTGGGGGGGACGGCCGGACCTCCTATGAGCAGTTCTTC
.	few	TRBV24-1	14	TRBJ1-2	CATSEGSGNYGYTF	TGTGCCACCAGTGAGGGGTCGGGCAACTATGGCTACACCTTC
TRBD1	few	TRBV5-1	15	TRBJ2-2	CASSLATGGPGELFF	TGCGCCAGCAGCTTGGCGACAGGGGGCCCCGGGGAGCTGTTTTTT
.	many	TRBV20-1	12	TRBJ2-5	CSARVGQKTQYF	TGCAGTGCTAGAGTAGGACAGAAGACCCAGTACTTC
.	.	TRBV7-3	15	TRBJ2-7	CASSLYRGQSYEQYF	TGTGCCAGCAGCTTATACCGTGGGCAGAGCTACGAGCAGTACTTC
.	few	TRBV24-1	15	TRBJ2-1	CATSETGLFWDEQFF	TGTGCCACCAGTGAAACAGGGTTATTTTGGGATGAGCAGTTCTTC
.	.	TRBV24-1	16	TRBJ2-3	CATSDSTGKLTDTQYF	TGTGCCACCAGTGATTCAACAGGGAAGCTCACAGATACGCAGTATTTT
.	.	TRBV24-1	15	TRBJ2-3	CATSDLTGSADTQYF	TGTGCCACCAGTGATTTGACAGGGAGTGCAGATACGCAGTATTTT
.	many	TRBV18	14	TRBJ1-6	CASSPDRFNSPLHF	TGTGCCAGCTCACCGGACCGATTTAATTCACCCCTCCACTTT
TRBD1	.	TRBV12-5	15	TRBJ2-7	CASGPTGTGVYEQYF	TGTGCTAGTGGGCCGACCGGGACAGGAGTCTACGAGCAGTACTTC
.	.	TRBV12-3/TRBV12-4	15	TRBJ1-1	CASSLGGAGEDEAFF	TGTGCCAGCAGTTTAGGCGGAGCTGGTGAAGACGAAGCTTTCTTT
.	few	TRBV18	14	TRBJ2-3	CASSAVGNRDTQYF	TGTGCCAGCTCGGCGGTGGGGAACAGGGATACGCAGTATTTT
.	.	TRBV5-1	13	TRBJ2-3	CASSAVGTDTQYF	TGCGCCAGCAGCGCAGTGGGGACAGATACGCAGTATTTT
.	few	TRBV15	14	TRBJ2-7	CATSSQQVSYEQYF	TGTGCCACCAGCAGCCAGCAGGTCTCCTACGAGCAGTACTTC
.	few	TRBV12-3/TRBV12-4	15	TRBJ1-1	CASTQVGERDTEAFF	TGTGCCAGCACCCAAGTAGGGGAACGAGACACTGAAGCTTTCTTT